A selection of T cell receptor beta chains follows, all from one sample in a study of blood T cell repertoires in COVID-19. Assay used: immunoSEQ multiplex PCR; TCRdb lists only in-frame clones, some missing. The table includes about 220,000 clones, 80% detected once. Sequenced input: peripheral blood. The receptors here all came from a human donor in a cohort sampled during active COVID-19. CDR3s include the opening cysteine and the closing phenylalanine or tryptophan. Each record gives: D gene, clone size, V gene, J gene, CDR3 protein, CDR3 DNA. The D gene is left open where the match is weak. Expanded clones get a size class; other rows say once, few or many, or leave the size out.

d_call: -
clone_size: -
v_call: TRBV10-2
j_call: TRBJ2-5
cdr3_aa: CASSKGLPQETQYF
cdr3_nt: TGCGCCAGCAGTAAAGGACTTCCCCAAGAGACCCAGTACTTC

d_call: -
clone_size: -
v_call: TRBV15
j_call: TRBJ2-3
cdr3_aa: CATSREGGTQYF
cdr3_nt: TGTGCCACCAGCAGAGAAGGGGGTACGCAGTATTTT

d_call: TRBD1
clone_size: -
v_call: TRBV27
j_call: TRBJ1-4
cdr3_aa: CASSFRGHREKLFF
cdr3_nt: TGTGCCAGCAGTTTTAGGGGGCATCGCGAAAAACTGTTTTTT

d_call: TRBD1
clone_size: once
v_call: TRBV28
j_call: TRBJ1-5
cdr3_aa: CASRSYRGLGQPQHF
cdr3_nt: TGTGCCAGCAGATCTTACAGGGGGTTAGGTCAGCCCCAGCATTTT

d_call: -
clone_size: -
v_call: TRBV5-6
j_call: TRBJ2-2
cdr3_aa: CASSFGITGELFF
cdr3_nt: TGTGCCAGCAGCTTCGGGATTACCGGGGAGCTGTTTTTT

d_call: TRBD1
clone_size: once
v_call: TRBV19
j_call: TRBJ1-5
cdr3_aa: CASSRQGYSNQPQHF
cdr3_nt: TGTGCCAGTAGCCGACAGGGGTATAGCAATCAGCCCCAGCATTTT

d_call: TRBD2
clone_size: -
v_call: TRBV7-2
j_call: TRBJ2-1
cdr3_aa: CASSLVAGGYNEQFF
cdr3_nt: TGTGCCAGCAGCTTAGTAGCGGGAGGGTACAATGAGCAGTTCTTC

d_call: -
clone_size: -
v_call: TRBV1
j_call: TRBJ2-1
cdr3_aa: CTSSQDRASGDNEQFF
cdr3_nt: TGCACCAGCAGCCAAGATCGGGCTAGCGGTGACAATGAGCAGTTCTTC

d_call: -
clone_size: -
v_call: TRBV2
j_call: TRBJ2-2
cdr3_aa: CASRVVRGRTGELFF
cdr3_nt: TGTGCCAGCAGGGTCGTCAGAGGAAGGACCGGGGAGCTGTTTTTT

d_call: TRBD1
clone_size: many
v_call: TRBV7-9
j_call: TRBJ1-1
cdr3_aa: CASSPSGGQGYTEAFF
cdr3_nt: TGTGCCAGCAGTCCAAGCGGCGGACAGGGGTACACTGAAGCTTTCTTT

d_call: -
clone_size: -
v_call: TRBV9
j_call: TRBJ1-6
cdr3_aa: CASSVDRGNSPLHF
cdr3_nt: TGTGCCAGCAGCGTAGATCGGGGTAATTCACCCCTCCACTTT

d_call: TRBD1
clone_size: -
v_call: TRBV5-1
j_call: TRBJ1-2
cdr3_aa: CASSQRGPNYGYTF
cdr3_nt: TGCGCCAGCAGCCAAAGGGGGCCAAACTATGGCTACACCTTC

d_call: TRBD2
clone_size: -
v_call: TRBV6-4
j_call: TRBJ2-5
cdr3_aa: CASSDPNTSAEKEETQYF
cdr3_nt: TGTGCCAGCAGTGATCCGAACACTAGCGCGGAGAAGGAGGAGACCCAGTACTTC

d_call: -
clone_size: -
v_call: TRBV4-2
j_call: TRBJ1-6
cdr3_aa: CASSQDNRGGWHSPLHF
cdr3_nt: TGTGCCAGCAGCCAAGATAATCGAGGGGGTTGGCATTCACCCCTCCACTTT

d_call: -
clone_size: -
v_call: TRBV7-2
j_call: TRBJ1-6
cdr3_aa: CASSWETRDSRSYNSPLHF
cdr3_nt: TGTGCCAGCAGCTGGGAGACCCGGGACTCTCGCTCCTATAATTCACCCCTCCACTTT

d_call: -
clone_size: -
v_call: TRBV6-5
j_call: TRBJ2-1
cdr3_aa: CASSSGDSYNEQFF
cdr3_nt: TGTGCCAGCAGTTCCGGAGACTCCTACAATGAGCAGTTCTTC

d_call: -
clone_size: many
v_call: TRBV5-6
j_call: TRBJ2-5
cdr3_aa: CASSHASAGAGETQYF
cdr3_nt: TGTGCCAGCAGCCACGCCTCAGCCGGTGCAGGAGAGACCCAGTACTTC

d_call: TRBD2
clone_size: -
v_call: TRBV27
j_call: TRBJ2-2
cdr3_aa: CASSASSGGTGELFF
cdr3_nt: TGTGCCAGCAGTGCTTCGAGCGGGGGGACCGGGGAGCTGTTTTTT

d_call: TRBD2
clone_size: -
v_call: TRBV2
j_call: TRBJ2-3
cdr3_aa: CAERGGTDTQYF
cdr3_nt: TGTGCCGAGAGGGGAGGGACAGATACGCAGTATTTT

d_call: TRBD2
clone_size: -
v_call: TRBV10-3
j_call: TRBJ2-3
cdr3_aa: CAISGTSGGAATQYF
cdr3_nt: TGTGCCATCAGTGGGACTAGCGGGGGGGCCGCTACGCAGTATTTT

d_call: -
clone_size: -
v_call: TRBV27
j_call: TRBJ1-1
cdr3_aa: CASSPGTPRLTEAFF
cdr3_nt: TGTGCCAGCAGTCCCGGGACTCCTAGGCTAACTGAAGCTTTCTTT

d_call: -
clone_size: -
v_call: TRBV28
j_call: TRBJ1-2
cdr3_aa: CASIPPGELYGYTF
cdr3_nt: TGTGCCAGCATTCCACCGGGGGAACTCTATGGCTACACCTTC

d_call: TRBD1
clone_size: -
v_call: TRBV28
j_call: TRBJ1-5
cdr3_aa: CASSPWTGGNQPQHF
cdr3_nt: TGTGCCAGCAGTCCTTGGACAGGCGGCAATCAGCCCCAGCATTTT

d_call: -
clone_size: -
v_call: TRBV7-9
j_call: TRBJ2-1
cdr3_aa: CASSSRTTYNEQFF
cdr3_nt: TGTGCCAGCAGCTCCAGGACTACCTACAATGAGCAGTTCTTC

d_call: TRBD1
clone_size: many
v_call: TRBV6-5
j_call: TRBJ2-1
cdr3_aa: CASSYSDRGYNEQFF
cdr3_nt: TGTGCCAGCAGTTACTCGGACAGGGGCTACAATGAGCAGTTCTTC

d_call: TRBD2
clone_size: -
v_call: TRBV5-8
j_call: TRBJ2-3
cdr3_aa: CASSLVIGTSGAGGTDTQYF
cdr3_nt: TGTGCCAGCAGCTTGGTAATCGGGACTAGCGGGGCCGGAGGCACAGATACGCAGTATTTT

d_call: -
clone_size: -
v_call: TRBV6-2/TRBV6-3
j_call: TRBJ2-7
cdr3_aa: CASSYDEEQYF
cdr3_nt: TGTGCCAGCAGTTACGATGAGGAGCAGTACTTC

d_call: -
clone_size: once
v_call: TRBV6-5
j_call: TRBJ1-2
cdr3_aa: CASTGGDGYTF
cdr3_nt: TGTGCCAGCACCGGTGGTGATGGCTACACCTTC

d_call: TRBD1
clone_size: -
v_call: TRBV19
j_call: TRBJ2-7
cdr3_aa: CASSLPGQGLFHEQYF
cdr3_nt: TGTGCCAGTTCTCTACCGGGACAGGGGTTGTTCCACGAGCAGTACTTC

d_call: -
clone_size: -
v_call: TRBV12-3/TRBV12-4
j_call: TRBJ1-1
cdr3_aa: CASSGQTNTEAFF
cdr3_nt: TGTGCCAGCAGTGGACAGACGAACACTGAAGCTTTCTTT